This is a list of T cell receptor beta chains from one sample in a study of T cell repertoires in cytomegalovirus infection. TCRdb ran MiXCR on the reads and lists one entry per CDR3 protein. The repertoire holds 250,000 or so distinct CDR3 sequences, about a sixth seen once, with less than 60% in the top ten. Sequenced: CD8+ T cells from PBMCs. These receptors were taken from a human donor in good health (CMV status not recorded). Some clones in this sample may be carry-over from other donors' samples. The CDR3 runs from the conserved cysteine through the conserved F or W. A D gene is named only where the DNA matches it firmly. Clone size is not always given. Where it is, it says once, few, many or a class for expanded clones.

J,D,size,length,V,CDR3,DNA
TRBJ1-4,NA,many,15,TRBV7-8,CASSLRGITNEKLFF,TGTGCCAGCAGCCTCAGGGGTATAACTAATGAAAAACTGTTTTTT
TRBJ2-7,TRBD1,many,15,TRBV7-9,CASSYLTGSTYEQYF,TGTGCCAGCAGCTATCTGACAGGGAGTACCTACGAGCAGTACTTC
TRBJ2-7,NA,few,14,TRBV27,CASSSVAGSGEQYF,TGTGCCAGCAGTTCGGTTGCAGGATCGGGCGAGCAGTACTTC
TRBJ2-7,TRBD1,NA,14,TRBV4-1,CASSHRQGEYEQYF,TGCGCCAGCAGCCACAGACAGGGGGAGTACGAGCAGTACTTC
TRBJ2-7,TRBD2,few,15,TRBV4-1,CASSQAAGGPYEQYF,TGCGCCAGCAGCCAAGCGGCGGGGGGGCCCTACGAGCAGTACTTC
TRBJ2-7,NA,NA,12,TRBV5-4,CASSHVGYEQYF,TGTGCCAGCAGCCACGTGGGGTACGAGCAGTACTTC
TRBJ1-5,NA,NA,13,TRBV19,CASAFNSNQPQHF,TGTGCCAGCGCCTTTAATAGCAATCAGCCCCAGCATTTT
TRBJ2-7,NA,NA,15,TRBV5-6,CASSLRGRQSYEQYF,TGTGCCAGCAGCTTAAGAGGGAGACAGTCCTACGAGCAGTACTTC
TRBJ2-1,NA,NA,16,TRBV28,CASSLADREIGNEQFF,TGTGCCAGCAGTCTAGCGGACAGGGAGATTGGCAATGAGCAGTTCTTC
TRBJ2-7,NA,few,14,TRBV10-3,CAISDYDVLYEQYF,TGTGCCATCAGTGATTACGACGTCCTCTACGAGCAGTACTTC
TRBJ1-1,NA,NA,13,TRBV20-1,CSARDGMNTEAFF,TGCAGTGCCCGGGACGGTATGAACACTGAAGCTTTCTTT
TRBJ2-7,TRBD2,NA,13,TRBV20-1,CSATPGLVFEQYF,TGCAGTGCTACACCGGGACTAGTCTTCGAGCAGTACTTC
TRBJ2-3,NA,NA,13,TRBV27,CASRNADEDTQYF,TGTGCCAGCAGAAACGCTGACGAGGATACGCAGTATTTT
TRBJ2-3,TRBD1,few,15,TRBV6-6,CAAQGERAFTDTQYF,TGTGCCGCTCAGGGGGAACGGGCGTTCACAGATACGCAGTATTTT
TRBJ2-6,NA,many,17,TRBV7-2,CASSLGAQNSGANVLTF,TGTGCCAGCAGCCTCGGGGCTCAGAACTCTGGGGCCAACGTCCTGACTTTC
TRBJ2-6,NA,many,13,TRBV7-9,CASSFELTNVLTF,TGTGCCAGCAGCTTTGAGTTAACCAACGTCCTGACTTTC
TRBJ2-7,NA,many,15,TRBV14,CASSQGQGSSYEQYF,TGTGCCAGCAGCCAAGGGCAGGGAAGCTCCTACGAGCAGTACTTC
TRBJ2-6,NA,many,16,TRBV4-1,CASSRTESSGANVLTF,TGCGCCAGCAGCAGGACGGAGAGCTCTGGGGCCAACGTCCTGACTTTC
TRBJ2-1,NA,few,14,TRBV6-2/TRBV6-3,CASSYGSGVNEQFF,TGTGCCAGCAGTTACGGGTCAGGCGTCAATGAGCAGTTCTTC
TRBJ1-1,NA,many,11,TRBV7-9,CASSPGAEAFF,TGTGCCAGCAGCCCTGGGGCTGAAGCTTTCTTT
TRBJ1-1,NA,many,12,TRBV2,CASSEYRIEAFF,TGTGCCAGCAGTGAGTACAGGATTGAAGCTTTCTTT
TRBJ1-2,TRBD1,many,15,TRBV7-2,CASSFQGVGAYGYTF,TGTGCCAGCAGCTTTCAGGGGGTCGGGGCCTATGGCTACACCTTC
TRBJ2-3,TRBD2,NA,17,TRBV27,CASTTGLAGGITNTQYF,TGTGCCAGCACCACGGGACTAGCGGGGGGGATCACAAATACGCAGTATTTT
TRBJ1-1,NA,few,14,TRBV6-4,CASSPTGFGTEAFF,TGTGCCAGCAGCCCTACAGGATTTGGGACTGAAGCTTTCTTT
TRBJ2-7,NA,many,15,TRBV7-9,CASSLTDAPSYEQYF,TGTGCCAGCAGCTTAACGGACGCACCCTCCTACGAGCAGTACTTC
TRBJ2-7,NA,NA,15,TRBV27,CASSLRGDGSYEQYF,TGTGCCAGCAGTTTAAGGGGGGACGGCTCCTACGAGCAGTACTTC
TRBJ1-4,TRBD1,many,12,TRBV7-9,CASSLGTGDFYF,TGTGCCAGCAGCTTGGGGACAGGGGATTTCTATTTT
TRBJ2-5,TRBD2,few,19,TRBV20-1,CSARLVEAGTPGVQETQYF,TGCAGTGCTAGATTGGTCGAAGCGGGGACCCCCGGCGTACAAGAGACCCAGTACTTC
TRBJ2-3,TRBD2,few,16,TRBV27,CASSSLTPRGADTQYF,TGTGCCAGCAGTTCCCTAACTCCCCGGGGGGCAGATACGCAGTATTTT
TRBJ1-2,NA,many,15,TRBV6-5,CASSYGQDPNYGYTF,TGTGCCAGCAGTTACGGGCAGGATCCTAACTATGGCTACACCTTC
TRBJ2-1,TRBD2,few,15,TRBV20-1,CSARDPAGVRNEQFF,TGCAGTGCTAGAGATCCAGCGGGGGTTCGCAATGAGCAGTTCTTC
TRBJ2-7,NA,few,17,TRBV6-6,CASSYSTPPGPGYEQYF,TGTGCCAGCAGTTACTCGACCCCCCCAGGGCCGGGCTACGAGCAGTACTTC
TRBJ2-7,TRBD1,NA,16,TRBV10-3,CAISLAETGGQYEQYF,TGTGCCATCAGTTTAGCGGAGACAGGGGGCCAGTACGAGCAGTACTTC
TRBJ1-5,NA,NA,12,TRBV6-6,CASSPNSQPQHF,TGTGCCAGCAGCCCGAACAGCCAGCCCCAGCATTTT
TRBJ2-7,NA,NA,13,TRBV29-1,CSVGERGSYEQYF,TGCAGCGTTGGGGAAAGGGGCTCCTACGAGCAGTACTTC
TRBJ1-1,NA,few,12,TRBV29-1,CSVDRGATEAFF,TGCAGCGTTGACCGAGGGGCTACTGAAGCTTTCTTT
TRBJ2-1,TRBD2,NA,16,TRBV28,CASSLSRGGPYNEQFF,TGTGCCAGCAGTTTATCCCGGGGGGGCCCCTACAATGAGCAGTTCTTC
TRBJ2-2,NA,many,14,TRBV5-6,CASSFGVNTGELFF,TGTGCCAGCAGCTTCGGAGTTAACACCGGGGAGCTGTTTTTT
TRBJ1-6,NA,few,15,TRBV10-3,CAISESGITNSPLHF,TGTGCCATCAGTGAATCGGGGATTACTAATTCACCCCTCCACTTT
TRBJ1-6,TRBD1,few,22,TRBV12-3/TRBV12-4,CASSILLPDGTGPSSYNSPLHF,TGTGCCAGCAGCATACTCCTCCCTGACGGGACAGGGCCGAGCTCCTATAATTCACCCCTCCACTTT
TRBJ2-7,TRBD1,few,19,TRBV7-9,CASSYNPQIPGQGAWEQYF,TGTGCCAGCAGCTACAACCCGCAGATACCGGGACAGGGGGCCTGGGAGCAGTACTTC
TRBJ2-7,NA,few,13,TRBV6-6,CASSYPQSYEQYF,TGTGCCAGCAGTTACCCCCAATCCTACGAGCAGTACTTC
TRBJ2-7,NA,few,13,TRBV20-1,CSAREGKSYEQYF,TGCAGTGCTAGAGAGGGTAAATCCTACGAGCAGTACTTC
TRBJ2-7,NA,few,15,TRBV4-3,CASSQIGDTRYEQYF,TGCGCCAGCAGCCAGATCGGGGACACCCGCTACGAGCAGTACTTC
TRBJ2-7,NA,many,14,TRBV7-9,CASSSGPPSYEQYF,TGTGCCAGCAGCTCAGGACCGCCGTCCTACGAGCAGTACTTC
TRBJ2-3,NA,NA,14,TRBV29-1,CSVGGRGGTDTQYF,TGCAGCGTTGGGGGCAGAGGGGGCACAGATACGCAGTATTTT
TRBJ2-5,NA,few,14,TRBV10-3,CAIHSGAYQETQYF,TGTGCCATCCACTCAGGGGCGTACCAAGAGACCCAGTACTTC
TRBJ1-1,TRBD1,NA,15,TRBV9,CASSETGGEYTEAFF,TGTGCCAGCAGCGAGACAGGGGGGGAGTATACTGAAGCTTTCTTT
TRBJ2-1,TRBD1,many,13,TRBV7-6,CASVGQAHNEQFF,TGTGCCAGCGTCGGACAGGCTCACAATGAGCAGTTCTTC
TRBJ2-1,TRBD1,many,15,TRBV7-9,CASSSGGFPHNEQFF,TGTGCCAGCAGCTCAGGGGGTTTTCCCCACAATGAGCAGTTCTTC
TRBJ2-3,TRBD1,many,16,TRBV5-6,CASSLVGQGATDTQYF,TGTGCCAGCAGCTTGGTCGGGCAGGGGGCCACAGATACGCAGTATTTT
TRBJ2-4,NA,NA,13,TRBV10-3,CAISESEEGIQYF,TGTGCCATCAGTGAGTCGGAAGAGGGCATTCAGTACTTC
TRBJ1-1,NA,many,16,TRBV7-8,CASSSPGAGRETEAFF,TGTGCCAGCAGCTCCCCGGGCGCAGGGCGTGAAACTGAAGCTTTCTTT